The 23 T cell receptor beta chains listed next were all sequenced from one sample in a study of blood T cell repertoires in COVID-19. Generated by immunoSEQ multiplex PCR, the TCRdb table keeps only in-frame clones and is missing some. This table holds fewer than 120,000 clones, approximately 79% found once. Material for sequencing was peripheral blood. The receptors come from a woman aged 80 or older with active or convalescent COVID-19.

The CDR3 reads CASLPRDRYNSPLHF. The CDR3 DNA reads TGTGCCAGCCTACCCAGGGACAGGTATAATTCACCCCTCCACTTT. This sequence joins TRBV6-4 and TRBJ1-6, with 8 bases aligning to TRBD1. This CDR3 has 15 amino acids. The V gene end was trimmed by 8 bases and the J gene end by 4 bases; junction bases not matched to a gene: 7. Germline V gene lookup returns CDR1 MRHNA and CDR2 SNTAGT.

This rearrangement joins TRBV6-5 to TRBJ1-6; the D gene is possibly TRBD1 (6 bases). Germline values: CDR1 MNHEY, CDR2 SVGAGI. The CDR3 consists of 16 residues. V lost 2 bases to trimming and J lost 5 bases, with 13 bases between them. In DNA, the CDR3 is TGTGCCAGCAGTTACGGGGGGGCAGGGAATAATTCACCCCTCCACTTT. It codes for CASSYGGAGNNSPLHF.

The chain has TRBV11-1 and TRBJ1-1; D uncertain. This CDR3 spans 15 amino acids. CDR1 is SGHAT, CDR2 FQDESV, per germline (reference sequence). V gave up 5 bases and J gave up 1 base, with 14 bases separating them. The CDR3 loop is CASSEVRVQNTEAFF. The DNA for the CDR3 is TGTGCCAGCAGCGAAGTACGGGTTCAGAACACTGAAGCTTTCTTT.

The chain couples TRBV28 to TRBJ2-7; the match to TRBD2 covers 8 bases. Germline CDR1 reads MDHEN; CDR2 reads SYDVKM. This CDR3 is 16 amino acids long. V shed 4 bases and J 2 bases; nucleotides not matched to a gene: 10. The CDR3: CASSSDQAGETYEQYF. CDR3 coding DNA: TGTGCCAGCAGTTCCGATCAAGCGGGAGAGACCTACGAGCAGTACTTC.

This chain links TRBV2 with TRBJ1-2; weak D call: TRBD1 (5 bases). The germline gives CDR1 SNHLY, CDR2 FYNNEI. The V end was cut by 10 bases, the J end by 4 bases, with 13 bases between. This CDR3 is 12 amino acids long. CDR3 nucleotide sequence: TGTGCCACCAGGACAACGCTCTATGGCTACACCTTC. Its protein is CATRTTLYGYTF.

Here the CDR3 DNA reads TGTGCCATCAGTGAGTCGGCAGGGGATTATAATTCACCCCTCCACTTT. Its protein is CAISESAGDYNSPLHF. This sequence joins TRBV10-3 and TRBJ1-6, with a possible D match to TRBD1 (6 bases). The CDR3 runs to 16 residues. From germline, CDR1 is ENHRY and CDR2 SYGVKD. Trimming cost V 0 bases and J 4 bases, with 10 bases left between them.

V is TRBV5-1 and J is TRBJ2-1, with 11 bases lining up with TRBD2. The CDR3 contains 16 residues. Trimming at V came to 1 base and at J to 3 bases, leaving 3 bases not matched to a gene. The V gene's germline CDR1 is SGHRS and CDR2 YFSETQ. The CDR3 sequence is CASSLRGLAVYNEQFF. The CDR3 nucleotides are TGCGCCAGCAGCTTGCGGGGACTAGCGGTCTACAATGAGCAGTTCTTC.

V gene TRBV7-8 combines with J gene TRBJ2-7, with 10 bases aligning to TRBD1. Trimming removed 3 bases from V and 5 bases from J; junction bases left unmatched: 4. Germline assignment: CDR1 SGHVS and CDR2 FQNEAQ. This CDR3 contains 14 residues. The DNA of the CDR3 is TGTGCCAGCAGCTTGGGGACAGGGGTCAACGAGCAGTACTTC. Protein sequence: CASSLGTGVNEQYF.

The chain combines TRBV6-6 with TRBJ2-7; D is perhaps TRBD2 (6 bases). Germline values: CDR1 MNHNY, CDR2 SVGAGI (reference sequence). The CDR3 runs to 14 residues. V gave up 5 bases and J gave up 0 bases, with 11 bases separating them. The CDR3 nucleotides are TGTGCCAGCAGTCAGACTAGGAGCTCCTACGAGCAGTACTTC. Its translation is CASSQTRSSYEQYF.

DNA for the CDR3: TGTGCCACCAGTGATTTTTCTAACACAGATACGCAGTATTTT. Its translation is CATSDFSNTDTQYF. The chain joins TRBV24-1 to TRBJ2-3, with unresolved D. Germline loops: CDR1 KGHDR, CDR2 SFDVKD. Between the trimmed V and J ends, which lost 1 base and 2 bases, there was a span of 6 bases. The CDR3 has 14 residues.

The chain joins TRBV11-1 to TRBJ2-7; 12 bases fit TRBD1. Per germline, CDR1 SGHAT and CDR2 FQDESV (reference sequence). V gave up 6 bases and J gave up 7 bases; unmatched junction bases: 4. The CDR3 length is 13 residues. CDR3 sequence: CASSWDRGREQYF. CDR3 nucleotide sequence: TGTGCCAGCAGTTGGGACAGGGGGCGTGAGCAGTACTTC.

The chain has TRBV27 and TRBJ2-3; the match to TRBD2 covers 15 bases. V lost 4 bases and J lost 5; bases outside the gene matches: 4. There are 16 residues in the CDR3. CDR1 and CDR2 from the germline V gene are MNHEY and SMNVEV (reference sequence). The CDR3 nucleotides are TGTGCCAGCAGTTGGACTAGCGGGAGGGCGAGAGATACGCAGTATTTT. Translating gives CASSWTSGRARDTQYF.

CDR3: CASIRPSGSDEQFF. The DNA for the CDR3 is TGTGCCAGCATAAGGCCTAGCGGGAGTGATGAGCAGTTCTTC. V gene TRBV6-5 combines with J gene TRBJ2-1, with 10 bases lining up with TRBD2. V dropped 7 bases and J dropped 8; count of bases not matched to a gene: 8. Per germline, CDR1 MNHEY and CDR2 SVGAGI. The CDR3 loop spans 14 amino acids.

V and J are TRBV11-3 and TRBJ1-1; tentatively, D is TRBD1 (6 bases). Germline V gene sequence: CDR1 SGHNT, CDR2 YENEEA. The ends were cut back, 5 bases at V and 8 bases at J, with 24 bases in the middle. CDR3 size: 16 residues. The CDR3 DNA follows: TGTGCCAGCAGCCAGTCCACAGGGTCTCTTGATTCCGAAGCTTTCTTT. It is translated as CASSQSTGSLDSEAFF.

The chain uses TRBV4-3 and TRBJ2-3; 12 bases match TRBD1. This CDR3 region has 16 residues. J lost 3 bases, V lost 5 bases, and 6 bases had no gene match. Looked up from germline, CDR1 is LGHNA and CDR2 is YSLEER. CDR3: CASSFRDRGRTDTQYF. CDR3 nucleotide sequence: TGCGCCAGCAGCTTCCGGGACAGGGGGCGGACAGATACGCAGTATTTT.

The V call is TRBV5-1, the J call TRBJ1-1, with 11 bases lining up with TRBD1. Looked up from germline, CDR1 is SGHRS and CDR2 is YFSETQ. Germline trimming cut 2 bases from V and 0 bases from J; bases unmatched to any gene: 3. The CDR3 spans 16 residues. The chain's CDR3 is CASSLGQGAMNTEAFF. CDR3 sequence (DNA): TGCGCCAGCAGCTTAGGACAGGGGGCTATGAACACTGAAGCTTTCTTT.

V usage is TRBV28 and J usage is TRBJ1-5, with D unresolved. Germline CDR1 reads MDHEN; CDR2 reads SYDVKM. V was clipped by 3 bases and J by 6 bases, with 6 bases between them. This CDR3 contains 12 residues. CDR3 in DNA: TGTGCCAGCAGTTTCTCCCCTCAGCCCCAGCATTTT. Translated, it gives CASSFSPQPQHF.

The chain employs TRBV14 and TRBJ2-3, with 7 bases aligning to TRBD2. Per germline, CDR1 SGHDN and CDR2 FVKESK. The CDR3 consists of 13 residues. The V segment lost 0 bases and the J segment 6 bases; nucleotides outside the gene matches: 0. CDR3 region: CASSQELADTQYF. CDR3 DNA: TGTGCCAGCAGCCAAGAACTAGCGGATACGCAGTATTTT. The entire variable domain, with the rest obtained from reference TRBV14 and TRBJ2-3, is as follows: EAGVTQFPSHSVIEKGQTVTLRCDPISGHDNLYWYRRVMGKEIKFLLHFVKESKQDESGMPNNRFLAERTGGTYSTLKVQPAELEDSGVYFCASSQELADTQYFGPGTRLTVL.

The chain links TRBV24-1 to TRBJ2-3; 10 bases map to TRBD2. This CDR3 is built from 17 residues. The germline V gene encodes CDR1 KGHDR and CDR2 SFDVKD. The J segment lost 2 bases and the V segment lost 4 bases, leaving 8 bases of the junction unmatched. The DNA for the CDR3 is TGTGCCACCAGTGACTTAGGAGCGGGAGGGCTCACAGATACGCAGTATTTT. Amino acids: CATSDLGAGGLTDTQYF.

This clone was recorded once. This specimen includes other DNA sequences encoding the same CDR3. The V gene is TRBV5-1, the J gene TRBJ2-1; D may be TRBD2 (7 bases). Germline V gene lookup returns CDR1 SGHRS and CDR2 YFSETQ. This CDR3 has 15 amino acids. Deletions cut 2 bases from V and 4 bases from J, with 13 bases between. The CDR3 is CASSLGGGSYNEQFF. The CDR3 coding sequence is TGCGCCAGCAGCTTAGGGGGAGGGTCTTACAATGAGCAGTTCTTC.

There are a few counts of this clone. The V call is TRBV10-2, the J call TRBJ1-4; 8 bases map to TRBD1. Trimming cost V 7 bases and J 10 bases; bases outside gene matches: 17. There are 16 residues in the CDR3. Looked up from germline, CDR1 is WSHSY and CDR2 is SAAADI. This CDR3 reads CASTTGTGYPEGKLFF. CDR3 coding DNA: TGCGCCAGCACAACCGGGACAGGATACCCCGAGGGAAAACTGTTTTTT.

The count of this clone is one. This rearrangement joins TRBV7-9 to TRBJ2-2, with D perhaps matching TRBD2 (5 bases). Germline CDR1 reads SEHNR; CDR2 reads FQNEAQ (reference sequence). This CDR3 region has 12 residues. The ends were cut back, 5 bases at V and 8 bases at J, with 9 bases in the middle. The CDR3 DNA sequence: TGTGCCAGCAGCATCGGGGTTGGGGAGCTGTTTTTT. Its translation is CASSIGVGELFF.

The CDR3 DNA reads TGCGCCAGCAGCTTCGGACAGGCGGCAGATACGCAGTATTTT. This codes for CASSFGQAADTQYF. This chain links TRBV5-1 with TRBJ2-3; TRBD1 agrees at 7 bases. V dropped 2 bases and J dropped 4; count of bases not matched to a gene: 4. CDR1 is SGHRS, CDR2 YFSETQ, per germline. This CDR3 is 14 amino acids long. The whole variable domain, filled in from reference TRBV5-1 and TRBJ2-3, reads KAGVTQTPRYLIKTRGQQVTLSCSPISGHRSVSWYQQTPGQGLQFLFEYFSETQRNKGNFPGRFSGRQFSNSRSEMNVSTLELGDSALYLCASSFGQAADTQYFGPGTRLTVL.